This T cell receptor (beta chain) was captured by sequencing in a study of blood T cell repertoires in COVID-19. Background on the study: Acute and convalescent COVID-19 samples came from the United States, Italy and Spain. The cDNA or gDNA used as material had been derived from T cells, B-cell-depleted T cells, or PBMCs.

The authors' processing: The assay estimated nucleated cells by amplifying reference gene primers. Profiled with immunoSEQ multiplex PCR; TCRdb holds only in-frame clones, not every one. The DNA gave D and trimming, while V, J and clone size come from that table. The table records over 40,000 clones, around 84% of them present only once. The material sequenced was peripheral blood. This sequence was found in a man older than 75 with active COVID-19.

The CDR3 bases are TGTGCCACCAGTGACCCCGGGACAGGGGGCGAATACGAGCAGTACTTC. Translation: CATSDPGTGGEYEQYF. The rearrangement joins TRBV24-1 to TRBJ2-7; 12 positions match TRBD1. Germline V gene sequence: CDR1 KGHDR, CDR2 SFDVKD. J gave up 4 bases and V 4 bases, and 7 bases lay outside the gene matches. CDR3 length equals 16 residues.